This T cell receptor (beta chain) was identified in a study of blood T cell repertoires in COVID-19. Study-level information: Collection of acute and convalescent COVID-19 samples took place in the United States, Italy and Spain. The cDNA or gDNA used as material had been derived from T cells, B-cell-depleted T cells, or PBMCs.

The germline gives CDR1 SGHRS, CDR2 YFSETQ. This CDR3 is built from 14 residues. Trimming pared 5 bases from V and 1 base from J, leaving 13 bases between. As originally analysed: Estimated nucleated cell counts came from reference gene primer amplification. Produced via immunoSEQ multiplex PCR; TCRdb's table is partial and in-frame only. V and J calls and clone size are as listed in that table; D and trimming were resolved from the DNA. This table has 110,000 to 150,000 clones, just under 90% appearing once. This TCR came from an elderly woman with acute or convalescent COVID-19. This chain joins TRBV5-1 and TRBJ2-7, with D possibly matching TRBD1 (6 bases). Sequencing was carried out using peripheral blood. CDR3 sequence: CASRAGAGSYEQYF. The CDR3 coding sequence is TGCGCCAGCAGGGCAGGGGCTGGGTCCTACGAGCAGTACTTC.